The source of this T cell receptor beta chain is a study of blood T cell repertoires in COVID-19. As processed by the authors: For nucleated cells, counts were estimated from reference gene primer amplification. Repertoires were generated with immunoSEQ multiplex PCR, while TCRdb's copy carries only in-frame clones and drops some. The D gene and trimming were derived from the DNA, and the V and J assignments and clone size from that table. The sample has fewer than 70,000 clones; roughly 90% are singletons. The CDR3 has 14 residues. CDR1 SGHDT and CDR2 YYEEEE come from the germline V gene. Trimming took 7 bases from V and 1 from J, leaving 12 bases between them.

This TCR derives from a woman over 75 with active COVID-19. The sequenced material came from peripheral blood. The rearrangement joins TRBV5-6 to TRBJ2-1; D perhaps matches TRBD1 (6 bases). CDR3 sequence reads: CASQRGQSYNEQFF. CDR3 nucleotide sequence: TGTGCCAGCCAAAGAGGACAGTCCTACAATGAGCAGTTCTTC.